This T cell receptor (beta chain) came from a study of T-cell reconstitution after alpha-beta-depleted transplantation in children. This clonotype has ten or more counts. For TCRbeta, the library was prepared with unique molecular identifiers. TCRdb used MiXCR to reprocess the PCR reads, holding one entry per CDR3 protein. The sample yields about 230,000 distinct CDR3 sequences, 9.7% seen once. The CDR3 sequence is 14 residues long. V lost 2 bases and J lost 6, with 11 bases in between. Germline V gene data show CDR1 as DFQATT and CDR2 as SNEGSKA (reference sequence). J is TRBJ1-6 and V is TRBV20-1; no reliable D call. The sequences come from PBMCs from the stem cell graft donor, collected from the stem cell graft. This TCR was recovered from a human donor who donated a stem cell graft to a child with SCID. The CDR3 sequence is CSARPGASNSPLHF. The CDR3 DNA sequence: TGCAGTGCTAGACCCGGTGCCTCTAATTCACCCCTCCACTTT.